Each of the 10 T cell receptor beta chains below was sequenced from the same sample in a study of blood T cell repertoires in COVID-19. Clones were sequenced by immunoSEQ multiplex PCR, and TCRdb holds only the in-frame ones, with some missing. This table holds under 250,000 clones, 65% to 85% found once. Sequencing was performed on peripheral blood. The receptors were gathered from a man aged 50 to 59 with active or convalescent COVID-19.

The CDR3 spells CASSPGTGGGKLFF. The CDR3 nucleotides are TGTGCCAGCAGCCCCGGGACAGGGGGCGGAAAACTGTTTTTT. This chain joins TRBV6-2 or TRBV6-3 and TRBJ1-4; 12 bases fit TRBD1. The CDR3 has 14 amino acids. Germline CDR1 is MNHEY and CDR2 is SVGEGT. The junction had 6 bases not matched to a gene; V was cut back by 6 bases and J by 10 bases.

The CDR3 DNA reads TGTGCCAGCAGCTCCCCCAGGGGGCCCTACGAGCAGTACTTC. It translates to CASSSPRGPYEQYF. The chain is built from TRBV11-2 and TRBJ2-7; 8 nucleotides align to TRBD1. Germline V gene data show CDR1 as SGHAT and CDR2 as FQNNGV. V gave up 4 bases and J gave up 2 bases; unmatched junction bases: 4. CDR3 length: 14 amino acids. The whole variable domain, filled in from reference TRBV11-2 and TRBJ2-7, reads EAGVAQSPRYKIIEKRQSVAFWCNPISGHATLYWYQQILGQGPKLLIQFQNNGVVDDSQLPKDRFSAERLKGVDSTLKIQPAKLEDSAVYLCASSSPRGPYEQYFGPGTRLTVT.

This clone is a singleton in its sample. V is TRBV5-1 and J is TRBJ1-2, with a weak D call TRBD1 (5 bases). Germline V CDR1 and CDR2: SGHRS, YFSETQ. The CDR3 runs 13 residues. With 0 bases removed from V and 2 bases from J, the gap between germline ends came to 5 bases. Here the CDR3 reads CASSLEGNYGYTF. The CDR3, as DNA: TGCGCCAGCAGCTTGGAGGGGAACTATGGCTACACCTTC.

This clone was counted a single time. The chain joins TRBV2 to TRBJ2-3, with 10 bases matching TRBD1. V was clipped by 5 bases and J by 6 bases; unmatched bases: 5. This CDR3 has 14 residues. CDR1 is SNHLY, CDR2 FYNNEI, per germline. The CDR3 DNA is TGTGCCAGCAGTCGGGACAGGGGATCGGATACGCAGTATTTT. It translates to CASSRDRGSDTQYF.

The chain is built from TRBV6-5 and TRBJ2-3; perhaps TRBD1 as D (6 bases). The CDR3 contains 13 residues. V lost 6 bases to trimming and J lost 2 bases, with 9 bases between them. In germline, CDR1 is MNHEY, CDR2 SVGAGI. The CDR3 here is CASRGANTDTQYF. Here the CDR3 DNA reads TGTGCCAGCAGGGGGGCGAACACAGATACGCAGTATTTT.

This chain joins TRBV5-1 and TRBJ2-2; TRBD2 aligns across 7 bases. V shed 0 bases and J 3 bases; nucleotides not matched to a gene: 2. The CDR3 totals 15 residues. Germline V gene sequence: CDR1 SGHRS, CDR2 YFSETQ. The CDR3, as DNA: TGCGCCAGCAGCTTGGGACTAGCACACACCGGGGAGCTGTTTTTT. This gives the protein CASSLGLAHTGELFF.

A single count supports this clone. V usage is TRBV9 and J usage is TRBJ2-7; D might be TRBD1 (6 bases). Trimming cost V 3 bases and J 5 bases, with 15 bases left between them. CDR1 and CDR2 from the germline V gene are SGDLS and YYNGEE. The CDR3 has 14 residues. DNA for the CDR3: TGTGCCAGCAGCGATGGGGACATCCTCGACGAGCAGTACTTC. It is translated as CASSDGDILDEQYF.

The gene calls are TRBV5-6 and TRBJ1-6, with a tentative D call TRBD1 (6 bases). The germline gives CDR1 SGHDT, CDR2 YYEEEE. V was shortened by 1 base and J by 0 bases, with 14 bases between the two germline ends. This CDR3 is built from 18 residues. The DNA for the CDR3 is TGTGCCAGCAGCTTGTTCGGTACAGGGAGCTCCTATAATTCACCCCTCCACTTT. Translation: CASSLFGTGSSYNSPLHF.

This chain joins TRBV12-2 and TRBJ1-2; the table assigns TRBD1, which was not confirmed against the DNA. TRBV12-2 is a pseudogene. This CDR3 contains 17 residues. This chain's CDR3 is CASRLVRKMWPNYGYTF. The CDR3 DNA reads TGTGCAAGTCGCTTAGTACGTAAAATGTGGCCCAACTATGGCTACACCTTC.

The J gene is TRBJ2-2, the V gene TRBV5-5, with 7 bases identical to TRBD1. CDR3 length: 14 amino acids. Germline lookup yields CDR1 SGHKS and CDR2 YYEKEE (reference sequence). The V and J ends lost 5 bases and 6 bases, in that order; junction bases with no gene match: 7. The CDR3: CASRLQGMAGELFF. CDR3 nucleotide sequence: TGTGCCAGCAGGTTACAGGGGATGGCCGGGGAGCTGTTTTTT.